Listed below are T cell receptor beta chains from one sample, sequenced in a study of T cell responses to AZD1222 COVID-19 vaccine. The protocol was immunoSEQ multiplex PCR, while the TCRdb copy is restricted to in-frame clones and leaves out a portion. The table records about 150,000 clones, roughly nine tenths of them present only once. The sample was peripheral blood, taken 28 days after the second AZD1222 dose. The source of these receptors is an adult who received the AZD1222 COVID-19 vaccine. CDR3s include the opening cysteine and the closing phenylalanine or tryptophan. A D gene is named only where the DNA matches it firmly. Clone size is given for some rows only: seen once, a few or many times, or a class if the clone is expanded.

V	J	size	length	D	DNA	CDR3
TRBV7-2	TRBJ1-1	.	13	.	TGTGCCAGCAGAAGGGGCAGGAACACTGAAGCTTTCTTT	CASRRGRNTEAFF
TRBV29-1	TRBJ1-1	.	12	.	TGCAGCGTCGAAGGGAGACTCGCTGAAGCTTTCTTT	CSVEGRLAEAFF
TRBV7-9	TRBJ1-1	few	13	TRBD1	TGTGCCAGCAGCTTCGGGACAGGGCAGGAAGCTTTCTTT	CASSFGTGQEAFF
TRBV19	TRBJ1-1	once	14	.	TGTGCCAGTAGTATCCTTACAGTGAACACTGAAGCTTTCTTT	CASSILTVNTEAFF
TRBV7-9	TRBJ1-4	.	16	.	TGTGCCAGCAGCTTAGGTGGCCAGCGGGGGAATGAAAAACTGTTTTTT	CASSLGGQRGNEKLFF
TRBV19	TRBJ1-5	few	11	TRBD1	TGTGCCAGTACCGGGACAGGGCCCCAGCATTTT	CASTGTGPQHF
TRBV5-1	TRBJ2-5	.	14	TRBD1	TGCGCCAGCAGCTTGGACCAGGGGGAAGAGACCCAGTACTTC	CASSLDQGEETQYF
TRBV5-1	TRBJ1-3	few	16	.	TGCGCCAGCAGCTTGCGGGGGGAGAGCTCTGGAAACACCATATATTTT	CASSLRGESSGNTIYF
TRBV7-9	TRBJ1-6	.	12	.	TGTGCCAGCAGCCAAACAGGTTCCCCGCCCCACTTT	CASSQTGSPPHF
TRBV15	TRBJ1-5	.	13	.	TGTGCCACCAGCAGGAGGGGGGGTCAGCCCCAGCATTTT	CATSRRGGQPQHF
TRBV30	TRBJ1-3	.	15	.	TGTGCCTGGAGCACGGACTCCTTCTCTGGAAACACCATATATTTT	CAWSTDSFSGNTIYF
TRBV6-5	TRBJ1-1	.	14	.	TGTGCCAGCAGTTACCACGGTGATGGGACTGAAGCTTTCTTT	CASSYHGDGTEAFF
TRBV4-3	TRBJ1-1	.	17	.	TGCGCCAGCAGCCAAGTTTTCCAGGGCGGGAGGGGCACTGAAGCTTTCTTT	CASSQVFQGGRGTEAFF
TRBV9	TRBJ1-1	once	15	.	TGTGCCAGCAGCGTAGCTCCAGGGTTGAACACTGAAGCTTTCTTT	CASSVAPGLNTEAFF
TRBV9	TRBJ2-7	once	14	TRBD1	TGTGCCAGCAGCGCCGGGACAGGGAAATACGAGCAGTACTTC	CASSAGTGKYEQYF
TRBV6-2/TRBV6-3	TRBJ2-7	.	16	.	TGTGCCAGCAGTTACTCTCTTCGGCAGAATTCCTACGAGCAGTACTTC	CASSYSLRQNSYEQYF
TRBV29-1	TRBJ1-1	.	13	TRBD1	TGCAGCGTTTCGGGACAGGGAAACACTGAAGCTTTCTTT	CSVSGQGNTEAFF
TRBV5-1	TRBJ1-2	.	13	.	TGCGCCAGCGCGACTGGCCCGGAGTATGGCTACACCTTC	CASATGPEYGYTF
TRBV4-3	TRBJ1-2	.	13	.	TGCGCCAGCAGCCAAACAGCTAACTATGGCTACACCTTC	CASSQTANYGYTF
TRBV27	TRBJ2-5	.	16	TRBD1	TGTGCCAGCAGACGACAGGGGGCCTCGTACCAAGAGACCCAGTACTTC	CASRRQGASYQETQYF
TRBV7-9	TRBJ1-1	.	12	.	TGTGCCAGCAGCCCCCCGGTACAGTTCGCTTTCTTT	CASSPPVQFAFF
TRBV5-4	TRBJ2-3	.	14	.	TGTGCCAGCACCCCGGGTAGCACCGCAGATACGCAGTATTTT	CASTPGSTADTQYF
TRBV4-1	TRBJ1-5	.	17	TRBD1	TGCGCCAGCAGCCTAACCGAGACAGGGGGCCCTAATCAGCCCCAGCATTTT	CASSLTETGGPNQPQHF
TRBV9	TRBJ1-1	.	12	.	TGTGCCAGCAGCGTAGAGCCGTTTAGGGCGAGTTTT	CASSVEPFRASF
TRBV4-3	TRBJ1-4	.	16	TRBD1	TGCGCCAGCAGCCAAGGGGGACAGGGTGCTAATGAAAAACTGTTTTTT	CASSQGGQGANEKLFF
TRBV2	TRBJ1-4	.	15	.	TGTGCCAGCAACCCCCGGAGTGCAACTAATGAAAAACTGTTTTTT	CASNPRSATNEKLFF
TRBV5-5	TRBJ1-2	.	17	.	TGTGCCAGCAGCTTAGAAAAACCCGGGGACTGGAACTATGGCTACACCTTC	CASSLEKPGDWNYGYTF
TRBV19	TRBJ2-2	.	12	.	TGTGCCAGTAGAGGGGGCACCGGGGAGCTGTTTTTT	CASRGGTGELFF
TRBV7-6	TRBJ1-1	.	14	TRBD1	TGTGCCAGCAGCTTAAGGACAGGGAGCACTGAAGCTTTCTTT	CASSLRTGSTEAFF
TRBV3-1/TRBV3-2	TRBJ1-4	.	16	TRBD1	TGTGCCAGCAGCCTCTATGCAGGGGGAAATAATGAAAAACTGTTTTTT	CASSLYAGGNNEKLFF
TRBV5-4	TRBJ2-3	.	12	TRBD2	TGTGCCAGCAGTTTAGCGGGGGGGACGCAGTATTTT	CASSLAGGTQYF